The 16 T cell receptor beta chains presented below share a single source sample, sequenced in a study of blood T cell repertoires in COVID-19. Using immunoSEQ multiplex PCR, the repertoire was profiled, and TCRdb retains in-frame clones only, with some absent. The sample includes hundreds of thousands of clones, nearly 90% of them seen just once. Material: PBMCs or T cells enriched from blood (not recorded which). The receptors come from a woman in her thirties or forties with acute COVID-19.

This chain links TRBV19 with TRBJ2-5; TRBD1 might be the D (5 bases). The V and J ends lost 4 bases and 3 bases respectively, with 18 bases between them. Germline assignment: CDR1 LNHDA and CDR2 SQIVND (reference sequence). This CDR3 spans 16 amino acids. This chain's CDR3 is CASSTHGSGSEETQYF. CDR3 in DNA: TGTGCCAGTAGTACCCACGGTTCAGGGTCGGAAGAGACCCAGTACTTC. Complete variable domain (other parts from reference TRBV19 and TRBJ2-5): DGGITQSPKYLFRKEGQNVTLSCEQNLNHDAMYWYRQDPGQGLRLIYYSQIVNDFQKGDIAEGYSVSREKKESFPLTVTSAQKNPTAFYLCASSTHGSGSEETQYFGPGTRLLVL.

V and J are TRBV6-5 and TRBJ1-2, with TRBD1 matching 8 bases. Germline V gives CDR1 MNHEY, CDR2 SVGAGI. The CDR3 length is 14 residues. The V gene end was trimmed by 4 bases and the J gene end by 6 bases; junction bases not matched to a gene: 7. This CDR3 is CASSFADRANGYTF. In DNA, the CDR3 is TGTGCCAGCAGTTTCGCGGACAGGGCGAATGGCTACACCTTC.

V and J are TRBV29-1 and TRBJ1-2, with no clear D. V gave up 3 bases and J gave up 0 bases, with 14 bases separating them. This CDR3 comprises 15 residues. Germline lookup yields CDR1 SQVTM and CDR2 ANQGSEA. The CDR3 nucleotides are TGCAGCGTTGAGTACAGCCAAATCTCTAACTATGGCTACACCTTC. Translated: CSVEYSQISNYGYTF.

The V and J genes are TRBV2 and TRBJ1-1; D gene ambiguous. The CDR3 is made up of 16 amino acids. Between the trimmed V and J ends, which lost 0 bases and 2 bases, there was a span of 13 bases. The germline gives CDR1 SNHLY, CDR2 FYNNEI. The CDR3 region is CASSEAWRVYNTEAFF. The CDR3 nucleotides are TGTGCCAGCAGTGAAGCGTGGCGGGTGTATAACACTGAAGCTTTCTTT.

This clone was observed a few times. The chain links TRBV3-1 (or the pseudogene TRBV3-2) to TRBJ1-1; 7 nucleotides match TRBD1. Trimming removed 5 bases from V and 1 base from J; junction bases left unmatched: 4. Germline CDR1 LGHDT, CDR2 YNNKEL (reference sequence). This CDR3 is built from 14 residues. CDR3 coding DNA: TGTGCCAGCAGCTTGACAGGGTGGAACACTGAAGCTTTCTTT. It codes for CASSLTGWNTEAFF.

The CDR3 bases are TGTGCCAGCTCACCCGGGACAGGGCCCACTGAAGCTTTCTTT. This gives the protein CASSPGTGPTEAFF. V usage is TRBV18 and J usage is TRBJ1-1; TRBD1 agrees at 9 bases. Losses at the gene ends were 3 bases for V and 4 bases for J; bases not matched to a gene: 3. The CDR3 is made up of 14 amino acids. The germline gives CDR1 KGHSH, CDR2 LQKENI.

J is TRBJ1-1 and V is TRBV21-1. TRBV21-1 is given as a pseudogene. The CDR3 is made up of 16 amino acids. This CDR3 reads CASSKVWWVWGVEAFF. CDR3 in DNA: TGTGCCAGCAGCAAAGTCTGGTGGGTTTGGGGGGTAGAAGCTTTCTTT.

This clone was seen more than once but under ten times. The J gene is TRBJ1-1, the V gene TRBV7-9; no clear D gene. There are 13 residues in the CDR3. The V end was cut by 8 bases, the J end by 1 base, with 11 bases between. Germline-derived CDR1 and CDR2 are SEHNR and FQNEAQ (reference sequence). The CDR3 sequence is CASQVTANTEAFF. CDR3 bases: TGTGCCAGCCAAGTAACAGCGAACACTGAAGCTTTCTTT.

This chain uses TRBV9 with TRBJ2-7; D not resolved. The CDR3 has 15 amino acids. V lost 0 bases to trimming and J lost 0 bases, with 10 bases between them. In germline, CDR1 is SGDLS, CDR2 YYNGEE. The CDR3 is CASSVGAISSYEQYF. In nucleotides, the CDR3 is TGTGCCAGCAGCGTAGGGGCGATTAGCTCCTACGAGCAGTACTTC.

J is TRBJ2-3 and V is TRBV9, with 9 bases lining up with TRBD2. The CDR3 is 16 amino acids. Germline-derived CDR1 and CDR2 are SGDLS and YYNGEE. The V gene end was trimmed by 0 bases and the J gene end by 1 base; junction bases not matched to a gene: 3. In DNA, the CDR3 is TGTGCCAGCAGCGTAGAAGGCGGGGGGGGCACAGATACGCAGTATTTT. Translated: CASSVEGGGGTDTQYF.

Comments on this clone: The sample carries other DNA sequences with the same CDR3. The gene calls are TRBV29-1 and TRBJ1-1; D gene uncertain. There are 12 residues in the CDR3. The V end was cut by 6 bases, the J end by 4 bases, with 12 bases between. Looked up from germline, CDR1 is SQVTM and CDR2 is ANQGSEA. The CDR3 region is CSVERSGTEAFF. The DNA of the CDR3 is TGCAGCGTGGAGAGGTCGGGCACTGAAGCTTTCTTT.

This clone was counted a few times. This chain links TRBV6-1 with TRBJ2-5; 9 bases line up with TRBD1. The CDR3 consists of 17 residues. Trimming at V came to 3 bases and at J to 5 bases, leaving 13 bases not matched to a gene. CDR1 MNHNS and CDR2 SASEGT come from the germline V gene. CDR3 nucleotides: TGTGCCAGCAGTGACCCCTTACGGGACAGGGTATGGGAGACCCAGTACTTC. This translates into CASSDPLRDRVWETQYF.

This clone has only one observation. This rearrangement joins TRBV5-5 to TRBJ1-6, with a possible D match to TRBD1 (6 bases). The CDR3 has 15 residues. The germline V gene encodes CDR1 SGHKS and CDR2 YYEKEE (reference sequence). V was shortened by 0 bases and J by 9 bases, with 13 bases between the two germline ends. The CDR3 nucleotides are TGTGCCAGCAGCTTGGCCCGGGGGGCGCGTTCACCCCTCCACTTT. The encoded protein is CASSLARGARSPLHF.

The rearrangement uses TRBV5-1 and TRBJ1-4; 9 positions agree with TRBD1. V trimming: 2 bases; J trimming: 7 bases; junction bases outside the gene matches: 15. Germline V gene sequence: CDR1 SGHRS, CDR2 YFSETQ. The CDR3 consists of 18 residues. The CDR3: CASSLSGQGFSEGEKLFF. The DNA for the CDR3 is TGCGCCAGCAGCTTAAGCGGACAGGGGTTTTCGGAGGGTGAAAAACTGTTTTTT.

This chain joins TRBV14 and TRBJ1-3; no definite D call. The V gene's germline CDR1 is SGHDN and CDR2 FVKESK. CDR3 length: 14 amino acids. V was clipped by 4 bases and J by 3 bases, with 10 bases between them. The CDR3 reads CASSPAGGGNTIYF. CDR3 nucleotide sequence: TGTGCCAGCAGCCCGGCAGGAGGTGGAAACACCATATATTTT.

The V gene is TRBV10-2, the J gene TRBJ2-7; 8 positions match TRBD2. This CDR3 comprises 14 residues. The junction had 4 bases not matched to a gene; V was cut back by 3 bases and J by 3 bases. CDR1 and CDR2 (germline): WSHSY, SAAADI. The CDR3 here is CASSEIAGLYEQYF. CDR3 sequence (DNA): TGCGCCAGCAGTGAAATAGCGGGGCTCTACGAGCAGTACTTC.